This entry lists 5 T cell receptor beta chains sequenced from one sample in a study of CD8 T cells in ankylosing spondylitis. One entry per CDR3 protein results from TCRdb running MiXCR on the 5' RACE reads. The sample holds about 250,000 distinct CDR3 sequences; about 30% are singletons and the top ten take around 4.2%. Sequenced input: blood, either unsorted or a sorted T cell fraction (not recorded which). These TCRs come from a male donor with ankylosing spondylitis or in good health (not recorded which).

Comment on this clonotype: Germline is not matched at one junction end, which may reflect a read error. The gene calls are TRBV6-7 and TRBJ2-2; TRBD1 matches 11 bases. TRBV6-7 is labeled an ORF, and its function is uncertain. This CDR3 region has 18 residues. The CDR3 nucleotides read TGTGCCTGCAGTTTAATACGGACAGGGGGCTTCGACACCGGGGAGCTGTTTTTT. Its translation: CACSLIRTGGFDTGELFF.

This clonotype has a handful of counts. V usage is TRBV15 and J usage is TRBJ1-1, with a tentative D call TRBD1 (6 bases). V was cut by 3 bases and J by 1 base, with 9 bases left in between. Germline values: CDR1 LNHNV, CDR2 YYDKDF (reference sequence). This CDR3 is 14 amino acids long. CDR3 amino acids: CATSRGAGNTEAFF. CDR3 nucleotides: TGTGCCACCAGCAGGGGGGCGGGGAACACTGAAGCTTTCTTT.

In its sample, this clonotype was seen a few times. The rearrangement joins TRBV5-6 to TRBJ2-7, with TRBD2 matching over 7 bases. Germline CDR1 and CDR2: SGHDT and YYEEEE. The CDR3 spans 15 residues. Trimming cost V 0 bases and J 0 bases; bases outside gene matches: 3. CDR3: CASSLGGGTSYEQYF. The CDR3 DNA follows: TGTGCCAGCAGCTTGGGGGGGGGGACCTCCTACGAGCAGTACTTC.

This clonotype has a handful of counts. The V and J genes are TRBV4-2 and TRBJ1-1; D ambiguous. The V end lost 0 bases, the J end lost 4 bases, and 6 bases lay between the germline ends. The CDR3 sequence is 13 residues long. Germline CDR1 and CDR2: LGHNA and YNFKEQ. The CDR3, as DNA: TGTGCCAGCAGCCAAGAGTTGAGCACTGAAGCTTTCTTT. As protein: CASSQELSTEAFF.

Written as DNA, the CDR3 is TGTGCCAGCAGCCAAGATTACCCTCTCTCTAATGAAAAACTGTTTTTT. Translating it yields CASSQDYPLSNEKLFF. This sequence joins TRBV4-2 and TRBJ1-4; D not certain. V was pared by 0 bases and J by 3 bases, with 11 bases between. Germline CDR1 LGHNA, CDR2 YNFKEQ. CDR3 length: 16 amino acids.